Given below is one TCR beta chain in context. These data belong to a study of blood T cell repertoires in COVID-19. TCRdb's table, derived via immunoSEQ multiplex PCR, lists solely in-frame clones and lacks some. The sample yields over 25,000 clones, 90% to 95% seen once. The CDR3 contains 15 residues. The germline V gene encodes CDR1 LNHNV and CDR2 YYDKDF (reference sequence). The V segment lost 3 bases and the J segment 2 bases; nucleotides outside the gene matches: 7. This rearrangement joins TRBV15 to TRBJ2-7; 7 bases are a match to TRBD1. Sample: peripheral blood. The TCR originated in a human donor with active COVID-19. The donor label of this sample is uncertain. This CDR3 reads CATSSGRDRTYEQYF. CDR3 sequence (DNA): TGTGCCACCAGCAGCGGCCGGGACAGAACCTACGAGCAGTACTTC.